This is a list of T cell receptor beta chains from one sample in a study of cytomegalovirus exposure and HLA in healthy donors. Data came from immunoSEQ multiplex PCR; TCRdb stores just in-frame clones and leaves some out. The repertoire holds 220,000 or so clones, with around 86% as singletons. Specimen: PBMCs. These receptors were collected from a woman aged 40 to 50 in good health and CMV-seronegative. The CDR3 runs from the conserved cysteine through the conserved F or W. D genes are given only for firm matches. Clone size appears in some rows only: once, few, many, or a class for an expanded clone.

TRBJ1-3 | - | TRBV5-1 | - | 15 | TGCGCCAGCAGCCCCTCATTCGGACAGGGAAACACCATATATTTT | CASSPSFGQGNTIYF
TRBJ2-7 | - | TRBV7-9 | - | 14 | TGTGCCAGCAGCCCACCCCAGACAGCCTACGAGCAGTACTTC | CASSPPQTAYEQYF
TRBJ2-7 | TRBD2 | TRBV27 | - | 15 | TGTGCCAGCAGTTTAGCGGCTAGCGGGAGGTACGAGCAGTACTTC | CASSLAASGRYEQYF
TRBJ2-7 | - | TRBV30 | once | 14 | TGTGCCTGGAGTGTACAGGCAGCCACCTACGAGCAGTACTTC | CAWSVQAATYEQYF
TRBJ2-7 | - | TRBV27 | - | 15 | TGTGCCAGCAGTATCCACCGGAGCCACTCCTACGAGCAGTACTTC | CASSIHRSHSYEQYF
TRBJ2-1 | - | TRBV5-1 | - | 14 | TGCGCCAGCAGCTTGGTGTTAACGAGTAATAAGCAGTTCTTC | CASSLVLTSNKQFF
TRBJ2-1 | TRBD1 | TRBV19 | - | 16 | TGTGCCAGTAAGGTCGACGGACAGGGGGTTTACAATGAGCAGTTCTTC | CASKVDGQGVYNEQFF
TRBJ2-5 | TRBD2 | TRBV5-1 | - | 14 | TGCGCCAGCAGCTTCGTAGCGGGAGTAGAGACCCAGTACTTC | CASSFVAGVETQYF
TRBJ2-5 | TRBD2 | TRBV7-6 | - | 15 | TGTGCCAGCAGCTTAGCGTCCGGGGGGAGAGAGACCCAGTACTTC | CASSLASGGRETQYF
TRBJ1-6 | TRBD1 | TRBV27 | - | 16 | TGTGCCAGCAGTTTATCGGGACAGGGGAATAATTCACCCCTCCACTTT | CASSLSGQGNNSPLHF
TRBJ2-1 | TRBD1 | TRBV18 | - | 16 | TGTGCCAGCTCACCCTCTGCCGGGACAGTGCTCAATGAGCAGTTCTTC | CASSPSAGTVLNEQFF
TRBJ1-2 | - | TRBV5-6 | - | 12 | TGTGCCAGCAGCTTGGCCCGCGTCGGCTACACCTTC | CASSLARVGYTF
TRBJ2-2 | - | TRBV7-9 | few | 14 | TGTGCCAGCAGCTTCGGGAGAAACACCGGGGAGCTGTTTTTT | CASSFGRNTGELFF
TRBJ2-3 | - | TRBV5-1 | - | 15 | TGCGCCAGCAGCTTGTCCAGGAACCCTGGAGATACGCAGTATTTT | CASSLSRNPGDTQYF
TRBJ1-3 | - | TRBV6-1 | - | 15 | TGTGCCAGCAGTGAAGCCCCAGGCCCTGGAAACACCATATATTTT | CASSEAPGPGNTIYF
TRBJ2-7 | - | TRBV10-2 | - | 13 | TGCGCCATCCAGTCCTCCGAATCCTACGAGCAGTACTTC | CAIQSSESYEQYF
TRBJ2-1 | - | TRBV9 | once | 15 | TGTGCCAGCAGCGTAGAGAGAGTCTCCTACAATGAGCAGTTCTTC | CASSVERVSYNEQFF
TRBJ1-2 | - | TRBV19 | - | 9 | TGTGCCACCGGCGGCGGCTACACCTTC | CATGGGYTF
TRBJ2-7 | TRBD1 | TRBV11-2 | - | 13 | TGTGCCAGCAGCCGGGGACAGGGCTACGAGCAGTACTTC | CASSRGQGYEQYF
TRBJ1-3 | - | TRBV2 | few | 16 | TGTGCCAGCAGTCAGAGGTGGGGGCTCGGAGGAAACACCATATATTTT | CASSQRWGLGGNTIYF
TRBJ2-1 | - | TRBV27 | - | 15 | TGTGCCAGCAGTCCCCGAGTGGTCGCCGTCCATGAGCAGTTCTTC | CASSPRVVAVHEQFF
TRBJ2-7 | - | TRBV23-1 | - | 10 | TGCCCGAGATTCACGGGTAACCAGTACTTC | CPRFTGNQYF
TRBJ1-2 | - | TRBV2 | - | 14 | TGTGCCAGCAGTGAAAGTGGCAGGGATTATGGCTACACCTTC | CASSESGRDYGYTF